Below, one T cell receptor beta chain is given with its context. What this receptor recognizes is not known. No per-base quality is available; no much larger clone lies one base away. CDR1 and CDR2 are drawn from the germline V gene (reference sequence): GTSNPN, SVGIG. Germline trimming amounts to 0 bases on V and 4 bases on J, with 5 as the count of junction bases outside the gene matches. The CDR3 holds 15 amino acids from the cysteine to the phenylalanine. The DNA shown is the 45-base CDR3, in frame from base 1. The data belong to a study of shared clonotypes between healthy human individuals (dated by TCRdb to about 2020). Turning to the overall study: A few men and two women, aged 18 to 49 years, made up the cohort. The study deeply sequenced blood TCR repertoires of several healthy adults to estimate repertoire size and the extent of clonotype sharing between individuals. To increase sequencing depth and limit assay-specific biases, different laboratories used diverse techniques to prepare libraries and sequence TCR repertoires. Between about 0.8 and 9.5 billion PBMCs per donor were obtained by leukapheresis.

Healthy HIV-negative adults with no recently reported acute infections or vaccinations were included as donors. Only Caucasian adults living in Nashville, Tennessee, USA were represented among the donors. For unsorted samples, tens of millions of PBMCs were counted, and genomic DNA was extracted using the QIAamp DNA Blood Mini kit. Blood was collected by leukapheresis, and PBMCs were isolated by Ficoll-Histopaque density gradient centrifugation and then cryopreserved in liquid nitrogen vapor phase. The investigation overall reported the following: Sampling was restricted to blood, and TCR repertoires in tissue are likely to differ from TCR repertoires in blood. The small number of donors limited the genetic and exposure-history diversity represented. Pairwise subsampling indicated that sequencing depth was expected to affect the degree of clonotype sharing among donors.

Using the deep immunoSEQ assay, TCR CDR3 regions were amplified from genomic DNA by multiplex PCR. Genomic DNA extracted from each cell subset was distributed evenly over all wells of several immunoSEQ 96-well plates, and each plate served as one replicate. For unsorted PBMC, approximately 290 ng genomic DNA, equal to 30,000 or so T cell genomes, was loaded into each replicate PCR. Unsorted PBMC genomic DNA was sequenced across ten immunoSEQ deep assay plates. Purified libraries were measured with a Qubit 3.0 fluorometer, size-checked on a Bioanalyzer 2100, and measured again with the KAPA Library Quantification kit. Each immunoSEQ 96-well plate was sequenced on its own single-read 150-cycle Illumina NextSeq 550 flow cell. The paper's data handling went like this. Because the immunoSEQ output held only junctional sequences and lacked quality scores, the filtering could not match the filtering applied to full-length reads. To assign V/J genes and CDR3, sequences were annotated against IMGT germline references using PyIR, a Python wrapper for IgBLAST v1.9. Reads were removed for weak V/J assignments (E-value above 1e-6), missing CDR3, stop codons, out-of-frame junctions, or ambiguous translated residues. V3J clonotypes were defined as sequences sharing an identical inferred V gene, J gene, and CDR3 amino acid sequence. To compute the percentage overlap between repertoires, the number of shared unique clonotypes was divided by the size of the smaller repertoire. Three approaches were used to assess repertoire richness: RTK rarefaction, the Chao1 estimator, and Recon v2.1 estimates of unobserved clonotypes. The source is immuneACCESS, and TCRdb retained only in-frame sequences with V and J called. Part of the clones is not carried over; for the studies checked, unresolved V genes explain less than half of this, and the remainder is unexplained. Clone size and V and J calls were adopted from that table, with D and trimming inferred from the DNA. This sample gives around 450,000 clones in total; around 79% of them show up just once. The ten largest clones take up 13% of the sample.

This receptor was taken from a woman aged 40 to 50 in good health. Some clones in this sample may be carry-over from other donors' samples. The sample consisted of PBMCs. The rearranged chain carries TRBV30 and TRBJ2-7; 11 bases in the middle match TRBD2. Here is the DNA: TGTGCCTGGAGTGTACTAGCGGGAGTAAGGTACGAGCAGTACTTC. Its coded protein is CAWSVLAGVRYEQYF.